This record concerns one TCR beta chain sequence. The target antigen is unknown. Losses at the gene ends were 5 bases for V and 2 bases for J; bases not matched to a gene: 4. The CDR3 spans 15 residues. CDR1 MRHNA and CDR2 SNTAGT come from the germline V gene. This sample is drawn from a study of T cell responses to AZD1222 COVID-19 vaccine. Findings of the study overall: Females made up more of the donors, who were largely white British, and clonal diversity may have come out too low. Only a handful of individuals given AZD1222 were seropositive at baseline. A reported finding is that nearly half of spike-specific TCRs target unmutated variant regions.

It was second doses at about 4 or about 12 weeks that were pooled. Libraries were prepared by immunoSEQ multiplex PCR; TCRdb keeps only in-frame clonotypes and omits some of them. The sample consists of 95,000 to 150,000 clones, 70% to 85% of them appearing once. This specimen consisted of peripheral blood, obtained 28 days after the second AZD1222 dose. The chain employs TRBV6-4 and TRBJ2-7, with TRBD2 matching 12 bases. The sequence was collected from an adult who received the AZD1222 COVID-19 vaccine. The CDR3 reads CASSPTSGGPYEQYF. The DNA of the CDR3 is TGTGCCAGCAGTCCCACTAGCGGGGGGCCCTACGAGCAGTACTTC.